This T cell receptor beta chain stems from a study of blood T cell repertoires in COVID-19. At the level of the study: The United States, Italy and Spain supplied acute and convalescent COVID-19 samples.

Germline V gene data show CDR1 as SGHRS and CDR2 as YFSETQ. The CDR3 covers 16 residues. Trimming cost V 0 bases and J 0 bases; bases outside gene matches: 6. In the authors' methods: Counts of nucleated cells, estimated from reference gene primer amplification, were obtained. Measured with immunoSEQ multiplex PCR; TCRdb has only the in-frame clones, and not every one. The DNA gave D and trimming, while V, J and clone size come from that table. Here the sample spans hundreds of thousands of clones, approximately 90% being singletons. The study recruited people aged about 18 to 89 years across some 23 US areas. Participants reported their clinical history, and cohort assignment relied on those reports.

The sequencing input was PBMCs or T cells enriched from blood (not recorded which). This chain uses TRBV5-1 with TRBJ2-7; TRBD2 matches at 7 bases. The source is a woman between 40 and 50 years old who had recovered from COVID-19. The CDR3 here is CASSLGGRGSSYEQYF. In DNA form, the CDR3 reads TGCGCCAGCAGCTTGGGGGGCCGCGGGAGCTCCTACGAGCAGTACTTC.